This T cell receptor beta chain was recorded in a study of T-cell reconstitution after alpha-beta-depleted transplantation in children. This clonotype was detected once. Its target is not known. Study-level results: Expanded graft clones, several hundred of them, were reportedly the source of alpha-beta T cells about two months after transplant. For some patients, TCRbeta diversity was high at day 60 because of recipient T cells and thymic progenitors that survived.

The CDR3 consists of 15 residues. The V segment lost 6 bases and the J segment 1 base; nucleotides outside the gene matches: 8. CDR1 is DFQATT and CDR2 is SNEGSKA in the germline V gene (reference sequence). Construction of the TCRbeta library involved unique molecular identifiers. TCRdb redid the calling of the PCR reads with MiXCR, one entry per CDR3 protein. The table has more than 200,000 distinct CDR3 sequences, about 15% seen once; the top ten hold 35% to 50%. The chain employs TRBV20-1 and TRBJ2-7; 11 bases agree with TRBD2. This sequence was found in a male patient between 2 and 10 years old who had a stem cell transplant for acute lymphoblastic leukemia, so the T cells may come from the graft donor. Specimen: PBMCs, mostly from graft donor cells, collected 360 days after TCRalphabeta/CD19-depleted stem cell transplant. The DNA of the CDR3 is TGCAGTGCGCGCCGGACTAGCGGGCGATCCTACGAGCAGTACTTC. Translating it yields CSARRTSGRSYEQYF.